The entry below describes one T cell receptor (beta chain). Its matching antigen is unknown. The data stem from a study of post-analysis software for immune sequencing data. General study findings and limits: Samples made in the same batch grouped tightly together by F measure. Among multiple sclerosis patients, normalized Chao1 diversity was significantly below that of controls. Patients showed TRBV5-6, TRBV5-1 and TRBV20-1 among a few TRBV segments more frequent than in controls.

Unique-molecular-identifier-tagged TCR beta cDNA libraries were used. TCRdb independently ran MiXCR on the PCR reads; one entry per CDR3 protein. The data show approximately 440,000 distinct CDR3 sequences, with 40% to 55% seen just once and about an eighth held by the top ten. The germline V gene has CDR1 DFQATT and CDR2 SNEGSKA (reference sequence). Germline trimming cut 2 bases from V and 2 bases from J; bases unmatched to any gene: 2. The CDR3 length is 13 residues. The source is a girl aged 10 to 17 with multiple sclerosis. V usage is TRBV20-1 and J usage is TRBJ1-2; 7 bases are a match to TRBD1. The sample comprised blood. CDR3 residues: CSARRDRNYGYTF. In nucleotides, the CDR3 is TGCAGTGCTAGACGGGACAGAAACTATGGCTACACCTTC.